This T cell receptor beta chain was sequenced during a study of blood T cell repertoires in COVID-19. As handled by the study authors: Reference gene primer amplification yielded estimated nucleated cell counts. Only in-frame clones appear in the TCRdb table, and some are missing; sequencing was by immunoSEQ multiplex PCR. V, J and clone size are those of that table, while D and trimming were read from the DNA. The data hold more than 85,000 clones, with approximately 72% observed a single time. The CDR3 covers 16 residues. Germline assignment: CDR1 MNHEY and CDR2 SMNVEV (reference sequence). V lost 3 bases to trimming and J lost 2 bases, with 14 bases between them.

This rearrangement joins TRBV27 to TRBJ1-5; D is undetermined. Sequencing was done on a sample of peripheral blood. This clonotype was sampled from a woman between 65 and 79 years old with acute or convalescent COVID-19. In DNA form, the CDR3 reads TGTGCCAGCAGTTTTCGGACTCCCAGAGGCAATCAGCCCCAGCATTTT. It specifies CASSFRTPRGNQPQHF.